This T cell receptor beta chain comes out of a study of CD8+CD57+ T cells in acquired aplastic anemia. CDR1 and CDR2 from the germline V gene are SNHLY and FYNNEI. There are 14 residues in the CDR3. The V end lost 6 bases, the J end lost 5 bases, and 16 bases lay between the germline ends. Profiling that covered TCR beta VDJ and CDR3 relied on genomic DNA as its template. Each CDR3 protein is one row after TCRdb ran MiXCR on the reads. The table has a few hundred thousand distinct CDR3 sequences, 56% seen once. The sequenced patients had an expansion of CD8+CD57+ cells seen by flow cytometry. The TCR comes from a human donor with aplastic anemia. The sequenced sample consisted of sorted CD4+, CD8+, or CD8+CD57+ T cells (not recorded which) from PBMCs. The chain combines TRBV2 with TRBJ2-5, with D possibly TRBD2 on 6 matching bases. This chain's CDR3 is CASRLRGGWETQYF. The CDR3 nucleotides read TGTGCCAGCAGACTGCGGGGTGGGTGGGAGACCCAGTACTTC.